Reported below is one T cell receptor (beta chain). Per germline, CDR1 SGDLS and CDR2 YYNGEE. V lost 4 bases, J lost 3 bases, and 13 bases stayed unmatched. The CDR3 consists of 17 residues. These data come from a study of blood T cell repertoires in COVID-19. The Seattle patients, enrolled during active infection, were followed longitudinally. The repertoire was sequenced with immunoSEQ multiplex PCR; TCRdb's copy has only in-frame clones and lacks some. The table records about 410,000 clones, about 89% of them present only once. The TCR sequence derives from a woman aged 40 to 50 with COVID-19, enrolled during active disease. The chain employs TRBV9 and TRBJ1-1, with 9 bases aligning to TRBD1. Sequencing was carried out using peripheral blood. The CDR3 nucleotides are TGTGCCAGCAGCACTCGTCCCGGGACAGGGCCGTACACTGAAGCTTTCTTT. It specifies CASSTRPGTGPYTEAFF.